Below, 14 T cell receptor beta chains from the same sample are listed, as sequenced in a study of CD8 T cells in ankylosing spondylitis (dated by TCRdb to the late 2010s). Preparation of the library involved 5' RACE. Sequencing used an Illumina HiSeq 2500. TCRdb redid the processing of the public reads, applying fastp at Q25 and MiXCR, and retained in-frame beta chains. Rows with one shared CDR3 protein collapse into an entry with the most common genes and DNA. The sample data list approximately 200,000 distinct CDR3 sequences, and roughly 12% of these were observed just once. The top ten constitute about 15% of the sample. The sequencing sample was made of blood, either unsorted or a sorted T cell fraction (not recorded which). All receptors come from a male donor with ankylosing spondylitis or in good health (not recorded which).

A few counts support this clonotype. The rearrangement links TRBV20-1 to TRBJ2-1; TRBD2 matches 10 bases. The J segment lost 7 bases and the V segment lost 5 bases, leaving 11 bases of the junction unmatched. CDR1 is DFQATT and CDR2 is SNEGSKA in the germline V gene (reference sequence). The CDR3 runs to 15 residues. The CDR3 loop reads CSALASGRARNEQFF. The CDR3 nucleotides are TGCAGTGCTCTCGCGAGCGGGAGGGCCAGGAATGAGCAGTTCTTC.

This chain connects TRBV29-1 to TRBJ1-2; D might be TRBD1 (5 bases). Trimming removed 5 bases from V and 7 bases from J, with 23 bases in between. The CDR3 has 15 amino acids. CDR1 and CDR2 (germline): SQVTM, ANQGSEA. The CDR3 sequence is CSVLSPGRSLVGYTF. For the CDR3, the DNA is TGCAGCGTTCTCTCCCCGGGACGGAGTTTGGTTGGCTACACCTTC.

The chain joins TRBV25-1 to TRBJ2-7; TRBD1 aligns across 7 bases. The CDR3 is 16 amino acids. The germline gives CDR1 MGHDK, CDR2 SYGVNS. Unmatched junction bases numbered 9, after V lost 4 bases and J lost 0 bases. The CDR3 loop reads CASSARGQAFSYEQYF. The CDR3 region has the DNA TGTGCCAGCAGTGCCCGCGGACAGGCGTTCTCCTACGAGCAGTACTTC.

In its sample, this clonotype was seen many times. The V call is TRBV27, the J call TRBJ2-7, with no clear D. The germline V gene has CDR1 MNHEY and CDR2 SMNVEV (reference sequence). This CDR3 comprises 13 residues. V shed 6 bases and J shed 1 base, with 10 bases lying between them. CDR3 nucleotides: TGTGCCAGCAGCCCCGGGCAGTCCTACGAGCAGTACTTC. It is translated as CASSPGQSYEQYF.

V usage is TRBV27 and J usage is TRBJ1-6; 7 bases match TRBD1. Trimming at V came to 5 bases and at J to 7 bases, leaving 11 bases not matched to a gene. CDR1 is MNHEY, CDR2 SMNVEV, per germline (reference sequence). CDR3 length: 16 residues. CDR3 nucleotides: TGTGCCAGCAGTGCGGGATCGACAGGGCGGAATTCACCCCTCCACTTT. Residues: CASSAGSTGRNSPLHF.

J is TRBJ2-7 and V is TRBV7-9; TRBD1 matches at 10 bases. V was clipped by 5 bases and J by 3 bases; unmatched bases: 7. CDR3 length: 15 amino acids. Per the germline V gene, CDR1 is SEHNR and CDR2 is FQNEAQ (reference sequence). The CDR3 sequence is CASSTTGGKIYEQYF. As DNA, the CDR3 is TGTGCCAGCAGCACGACAGGGGGCAAAATCTACGAGCAGTACTTC.

This clonotype has at least ten counts. The chain couples TRBV12-3 or TRBV12-4 to TRBJ1-1; D uncertain. The CDR3 length is 15 residues. V lost 2 bases and J lost 0, with 10 bases in between. The CDR3 DNA follows: TGTGCCAGCAGTTTATATCCGGGGATGAACACTGAAGCTTTCTTT. This codes for CASSLYPGMNTEAFF.

The V call is TRBV12-3 or TRBV12-4, the J call TRBJ1-3; D unclear. This CDR3 contains 16 residues. Between the trimmed V and J ends, which lost 8 bases and 2 bases, there was a span of 19 bases. The CDR3 is CASDHGSTEAGNTIYF. DNA of the CDR3: TGTGCCAGCGATCACGGGAGTACCGAAGCTGGAAACACCATATATTTT.

This chain links TRBV7-9 with TRBJ2-1; TRBD1 matches at 9 bases. The germline V gene has CDR1 SEHNR and CDR2 FQNEAQ (reference sequence). V dropped 8 bases and J dropped 6; count of bases not matched to a gene: 8. The CDR3 extends over 14 amino acids. The CDR3 bases are TGTGCCAGCCGACCGGGACAGGGTTTCAATGAGCAGTTCTTC. Protein sequence: CASRPGQGFNEQFF. The full variable domain, completed using reference TRBV7-9 and TRBJ2-1, is DTGVSQNPRHKITKRGQNVTFRCDPISEHNRLYWYRQTLGQGPEFLTYFQNEAQLEKSRLLSDRFSAERPKGSFSTLEIQRTEQGDSAMYLCASRPGQGFNEQFFGPGTRLTVL.

The gene calls are TRBV30 and TRBJ1-4; TRBD1 might be the D (5 bases). Trimming removed 3 bases from V and 6 bases from J, with 11 bases in between. Germline V gene sequence: CDR1 GTSNPN, CDR2 SVGIG (reference sequence). CDR3 size: 13 residues. The CDR3 reads CAWRDIRDEKLFF. CDR3 in DNA: TGTGCCTGGAGGGACATTAGAGATGAAAAACTGTTTTTT.

Worth noting for this clonotype: Given a much more abundant clone one base away, this may be a read error. The rearrangement joins TRBV3-1 to TRBJ2-5; maybe TRBD2 (5 bases). The germline V gene encodes CDR1 LGHDT and CDR2 YNNKEL (reference sequence). This CDR3 has 16 amino acids. Deletions cut 0 bases from V and 7 bases from J, with 18 bases between. In DNA form, the CDR3 reads TGTGCCAGCAGCCAAGATTCGGATCTCGGGGAGAGGACCCAGTACTTC. It encodes CASSQDSDLGERTQYF.

This clonotype was observed a few times. J is TRBJ2-1 and V is TRBV27; either TRBD1 or TRBD2 may fit D (6 bases each). Germline V CDR1 and CDR2: MNHEY, SMNVEV (reference sequence). V was trimmed by 7 bases and J by 6 bases, leaving 19 bases between them. This CDR3 comprises 15 residues. CDR3: CASIPGARWPNEQFF. The CDR3 coding sequence is TGTGCCAGCATCCCGGGGGCCCGCTGGCCCAATGAGCAGTTCTTC.

A few counts support this clonotype. The V and J genes are TRBV27 and TRBJ2-2; 8 nucleotides line up with TRBD1. Germline CDR1 MNHEY, CDR2 SMNVEV (reference sequence). There are 14 residues in the CDR3. After removal of 3 bases from V and 4 bases from J, the junction contained 1 base not matched to a gene. As DNA, the CDR3 is TGTGCCAGCAGTTTCCAGGGGGCCACCGGGGAGCTGTTTTTT. Its protein is CASSFQGATGELFF.

The CDR3 coding sequence is TGTGCCAGCAGCCCAGCAGGGCAGGGTAAGCCCTACGAGCAGTACTTC. It yields the protein CASSPAGQGKPYEQYF. The chain carries TRBV7-9 and TRBJ2-7, with D tentatively TRBD1 (5 bases). Trimming removed 5 bases at V and 2 bases at J, with 19 bases between. The CDR3 is 16 amino acids. Germline V gene lookup returns CDR1 SEHNR and CDR2 FQNEAQ (reference sequence).